This T cell receptor (beta chain) was sequenced during a study of T cell responses to AZD1222 COVID-19 vaccine. Whole-study findings and limits: As reported, nearly half of all spike-specific TCRs target variant regions that are unmutated. Clonal diversity was possibly underestimated, and white British individuals and females predominated among donors. Only five to seven AZD1222 recipients were seropositive at baseline. Spike-specific TCR depth and breadth grew after two AZD1222 doses.

This clone was observed a few times. What it binds is not known. Only in-frame clones appear in the TCRdb table, and some are missing; sequencing was by immunoSEQ multiplex PCR. The data hold 150,000 to 200,000 clones, with roughly 87% observed a single time. The CDR3 runs 14 residues. Trimming shortened V by 6 bases and J by 7 bases, and 19 bases separated the two germline ends. CDR1 and CDR2 from the germline V gene are SNHLY and FYNNEI. This sample comprised peripheral blood, obtained on day 0 of AZD1222 vaccination. V and J are TRBV2 and TRBJ2-7, with a weak D call TRBD1 (5 bases). This receptor was taken from an adult in good health. CDR3 region: CASRGIGVAEEQYF. CDR3 DNA: TGTGCCAGCAGAGGGATAGGGGTAGCTGAGGAGCAGTACTTC.